This TCR beta chain was recovered during a study of vaccination effects on CD4 cells after COVID-19. TCRdb's table, derived via immunoSEQ multiplex PCR, lists solely in-frame clones and lacks some. Here the sample spans about 54,000 clones, 80% being singletons. Under the ViraFEST assay, PBMC were stimulated with viral peptide pools so that antigen-specific CD4+ T cells expanded. Sequencing was performed afterwards. The authors isolated CD4+ T cells after roughly eleven days of culture. This CDR3 region has 17 residues. From germline, CDR1 is MNHEY and CDR2 SMNVEV (reference sequence). The V and J ends lost 3 bases and 5 bases respectively, with 17 bases between them. About this clone itself: The target antigen is unknown.

The chain is built from TRBV27 and TRBJ1-6, with D possibly being TRBD1 (5 bases). The source material was CD4+ T cells from PBMCs cultured with HCoV-229E spike peptides, sampled before COVID-19 vaccination. This clonotype was sampled from a human donor who received a COVID-19 vaccine. The CDR3 coding sequence is TGTGCCAGCAGTTTGGGAGCGGTCCAAGGGGATAATTCACCCCTCCACTTT. It encodes CASSLGAVQGDNSPLHF.